These 25 T cell receptor beta chains were sequenced from one sample in a study of T-cell reconstitution after alpha-beta-depleted transplantation in children. Preparation of the TCRbeta library used unique molecular identifiers. TCRdb re-analysed the PCR reads in MiXCR, keeping a single row per CDR3 protein. Of 200,000 to 300,000 distinct CDR3 sequences in the sample, 12% were seen once. Sequenced material: PBMCs from the stem cell graft donor, taken from the stem cell graft. Receptors originate from a human donor who donated a stem cell graft to a child with acute lymphoblastic leukemia.

At least ten counts were recorded for this clonotype. V usage is TRBV29-1 and J usage is TRBJ1-1; 10 nucleotides agree with TRBD1. Per germline, CDR1 SQVTM and CDR2 ANQGSEA. V lost 6 bases to trimming and J lost 6 bases; unmatched junction nucleotides: 4. This CDR3 region has 12 residues. Here the CDR3 reads CSVPGQGAEAFF. The CDR3 bases are TGCAGCGTGCCCGGACAGGGGGCTGAAGCTTTCTTT.

This clonotype was seen many times. This sequence joins TRBV7-2 and TRBJ1-3; D remains unclear. Trimming pared 0 bases from V and 0 bases from J, leaving 6 bases between. The CDR3 is 15 residues long. Per germline, CDR1 SGHTA and CDR2 FQGNSA. Written as DNA, the CDR3 is TGTGCCAGCAGCTTAGCACCTTCCTCTGGAAACACCATATATTTT. It translates to CASSLAPSSGNTIYF.

This clonotype was seen at least ten times. The genes are TRBV6-5 and TRBJ2-5, with TRBD1 matching 7 bases. The germline V gene encodes CDR1 MNHEY and CDR2 SVGAGI. The J segment lost 2 bases and the V segment lost 1 base, leaving 1 base of the junction unmatched. CDR3 length equals 14 residues. CDR3 DNA: TGTGCCAGCAGTTACTGGGACAGTCAAGAGACCCAGTACTTC. Residues: CASSYWDSQETQYF.

The table lists this clonotype with many counts. The chain joins TRBV28 to TRBJ1-4, with D possibly matching TRBD1 (5 bases). Trimming took 6 bases from V and 7 from J, leaving 12 bases between them. Germline values: CDR1 MDHEN, CDR2 SYDVKM. This CDR3 has 13 residues. The CDR3 DNA follows: TGTGCCAGCAGGTCGCACGGGGGTGAAAAACTGTTTTTT. Protein: CASRSHGGEKLFF. The full variable domain, with the rest looked up from reference TRBV28 and TRBJ1-4, is DVKVTQSSRYLVKRTGEKVFLECVQDMDHENMFWYRQDPGLGLRLIYFSYDVKMKEKGDIPEGYSVSREKKERFSLILESASTNQTSMYLCASRSHGGEKLFFGSGTQLSVL.

This clonotype was picked up many times. The V gene is TRBV10-3, the J gene TRBJ2-2, with TRBD1 identical over 9 bases. CDR3 length: 14 amino acids. The V gene's germline CDR1 is ENHRY and CDR2 SYGVKD. V lost 4 bases to trimming and J lost 6 bases; unmatched junction nucleotides: 3. CDR3 DNA: TGTGCCATCAGTGTCCGGACAGGGGCCGGGGAGCTGTTTTTT. Encoded protein: CAISVRTGAGELFF.

The chain employs TRBV25-1 and TRBJ2-6; 8 positions match TRBD1. This CDR3 spans 17 amino acids. Germline loops: CDR1 MGHDK, CDR2 SYGVNS. The ends lost 5 bases at V and 4 bases at J; junction bases unmatched: 10. The CDR3 is CASSPLDRAGGANVLTF. The CDR3 nucleotides read TGTGCCAGCAGTCCCTTGGACAGGGCGGGCGGGGCCAACGTCCTGACTTTC.

This clonotype came up many times. One end of the junction varies from germline; a read error may be responsible. The chain is built from TRBV20-1 and TRBJ2-7; D may be TRBD1 (5 bases). This CDR3 has 15 amino acids. Germline lookup yields CDR1 DFQATT and CDR2 SNEGSKA (reference sequence). This CDR3 is CSVRKPGLGSYEQYF. The CDR3, as DNA: TGCAGTGTTAGAAAGCCAGGGCTCGGCTCCTACGAGCAGTACTTC.

The sample holds many counts of this clonotype. This rearrangement joins TRBV6-6 to TRBJ1-5; D unresolved. This CDR3 region has 13 residues. Germline-derived CDR1 and CDR2 are MNHNY and SVGAGI (reference sequence). The V and J ends lost 7 bases and 3 bases respectively, with 10 bases between them. In nucleotides, the CDR3 is TGTGCCAGCATCCGGAGGGCCAATCAGCCCCAGCATTTT. Translation: CASIRRANQPQHF.

V and J are TRBV6-6 and TRBJ2-3; unclear D gene. The CDR3 has 12 residues. Germline values: CDR1 MNHNY, CDR2 SVGAGI (reference sequence). Trimming stripped 2 bases from V and 6 bases from J, with 6 bases between. The CDR3 DNA is TGTGCCAGCAGTTACGGTGACGATACGCAGTATTTT. The encoded protein is CASSYGDDTQYF.

This clonotype was picked up a small number of times. This sequence joins TRBV4-2 and TRBJ2-3, with D unresolved. The CDR3 length is 16 residues. Germline CDR1 LGHNA, CDR2 YNFKEQ. Trimming stripped 4 bases from V and 2 bases from J, with 16 bases between. CDR3 DNA sequence: TGTGCCAGCAGCCCCGTCCCTCACAAGGACACAGATACGCAGTATTTT. The encoded protein is CASSPVPHKDTDTQYF.

At least ten counts were recorded for this clonotype. The rearrangement joins TRBV27 to TRBJ1-5, with D unresolved. Germline V lookup: CDR1 MNHEY, CDR2 SMNVEV (reference sequence). There are 13 residues in the CDR3. The germline V and J ends were trimmed by 4 bases and 4 bases, with 8 bases remaining between them. CDR3 DNA sequence: TGTGCCAGCAGTTGGGGAGTTAATCAGCCCCAGCATTTT. Translated: CASSWGVNQPQHF.

This clonotype was counted at least ten times. The CDR3 region is CSARVGAGGTEAFF. CDR3 DNA sequence: TGCAGTGCTAGAGTAGGGGCTGGGGGCACTGAAGCTTTCTTT. The rearrangement joins TRBV20-1 to TRBJ1-1, with D tentatively TRBD1 (5 bases). Trimming pared 1 base from V and 4 bases from J, leaving 13 bases between. Germline V gene sequence: CDR1 DFQATT, CDR2 SNEGSKA (reference sequence). The CDR3 contains 14 residues.

This clonotype occurred many times. This chain links TRBV29-1 with TRBJ1-6; 9 bases match TRBD1. CDR1 and CDR2 (germline): SQVTM, ANQGSEA. After removal of 4 bases from V and 7 bases from J, the junction contained 2 bases not matched to a gene. This CDR3 has 13 amino acids. The CDR3 region has the DNA TGCAGCGTTGGGGACAGGGCAAATTCACCCCTCCACTTT. Protein product: CSVGDRANSPLHF.

This clonotype was recorded a few times. The rearrangement joins TRBV29-1 to TRBJ2-1; 8 bases fit TRBD2. Germline trimming cut 0 bases from V and 2 bases from J; bases unmatched to any gene: 3. This CDR3 is built from 15 residues. Per the germline V gene, CDR1 is SQVTM and CDR2 is ANQGSEA. DNA for the CDR3: TGCAGCGTTGAAGACACCGGGGGGGCCTACAATGAGCAGTTCTTC. It is translated as CSVEDTGGAYNEQFF.

The chain employs TRBV7-2 and TRBJ1-2; D uncertain. V was cut by 5 bases and J by 4 bases, with 17 bases left in between. Germline CDR1 reads SGHTA; CDR2 reads FQGNSA. This CDR3 has 15 amino acids. For the CDR3, the DNA is TGTGCCAGCAGCGCACCGGCGAATCGGATCTATGGCTACACCTTC. Its protein is CASSAPANRIYGYTF. Full variable domain (outside the CDR3, taken from reference TRBV7-2 and TRBJ1-2): GAGVSQSPSNKVTEKGKDVELRCDPISGHTALYWYRQSLGQGLEFLIYFQGNSAPDKSGLPSDRFSAERTGGSVSTLTIQRTQQEDSAVYLCASSAPANRIYGYTFGSGTRLTVV.

This clonotype was seen once. The chain couples TRBV20-1 to TRBJ2-1; 7 nucleotides align to TRBD2. Germline-derived CDR1 and CDR2 are DFQATT and SNEGSKA (reference sequence). Losses at the gene ends were 6 bases for V and 1 base for J; bases not matched to a gene: 9. The CDR3 has 15 residues. The CDR3 loop is CSALSREGSYNEQFF. The CDR3 region has the DNA TGCAGTGCCCTAAGCAGGGAGGGATCCTACAATGAGCAGTTCTTC.

In its sample, this clonotype was seen many times. This rearrangement joins TRBV20-1 to TRBJ2-3; D ambiguous. With 6 bases removed from V and 4 bases from J, the gap between germline ends came to 11 bases. Germline CDR1 and CDR2: DFQATT and SNEGSKA (reference sequence). The CDR3 is 12 residues long. CDR3 sequence: CSASLGPDTQYF. CDR3 bases: TGCAGTGCATCGTTAGGGCCAGATACGCAGTATTTT.

This clonotype was detected many times. The chain couples TRBV24-1 to TRBJ2-3; D is unresolved. Looked up from germline, CDR1 is KGHDR and CDR2 is SFDVKD. The CDR3 length is 15 residues. Trimming removed 0 bases from V and 3 bases from J, with 9 bases in between. Written as DNA, the CDR3 is TGTGCCACCAGTGATTTGACCAAAACAACAGATACGCAGTATTTT. This translates into CATSDLTKTTDTQYF.

V is TRBV6-2 or TRBV6-3 and J is TRBJ1-1; D gene uncertain. The CDR3 length is 13 residues. Germline V CDR1 and CDR2: MNHEY, SVGEGT. With 2 bases removed from V and 5 bases from J, the gap between germline ends came to 9 bases. The CDR3 DNA reads as TGTGCCAGCAGTTACACCACCCGGACTGAAGCTTTCTTT. Amino acid sequence: CASSYTTRTEAFF.

This clonotype was recorded many times. V usage is TRBV29-1 and J usage is TRBJ2-5; D gene ambiguous. V lost 0 bases, J lost 7 bases, and 18 bases lay in between. The CDR3 has 15 residues. The germline CDR1 and CDR2 sequences are SQVTM and ANQGSEA. For the CDR3, the DNA is TGCAGCGTTGAAGATTTCGTGGTACCCAAAGGGACCCAGTACTTC. It is translated as CSVEDFVVPKGTQYF.

This clonotype came up many times. The rearrangement links TRBV12-3 or TRBV12-4 to TRBJ1-2; TRBD1 might be the D (6 bases). Trimming cost V 3 bases and J 3 bases, with 11 bases left between them. This CDR3 has 14 residues. This chain's CDR3 is CASSLGGHYYGYTF. The DNA for the CDR3 is TGTGCCAGCAGTTTGGGGGGCCACTACTATGGCTACACCTTC.

The J gene is TRBJ1-3, the V gene TRBV4-3, with D possibly being TRBD1 (5 bases). This CDR3 region has 18 residues. V was cut by 3 bases and J by 3 bases, with 21 bases left in between. Germline CDR1 reads LGHNA; CDR2 reads YSLEER. CDR3 sequence: CASSHLGGEEMNGNTIYF. As DNA, the CDR3 is TGCGCCAGCAGCCATCTCGGGGGGGAAGAGATGAATGGAAACACCATATATTTT.

This clonotype has a count of ten or more. J is TRBJ1-5 and V is TRBV7-8, with no clear D. The CDR3 contains 17 residues. Germline-derived CDR1 and CDR2 are SGHVS and FQNEAQ. V was cut by 0 bases and J by 2 bases, with 14 bases left in between. The DNA of the CDR3 is TGTGCCAGCAGCTTAGCCCCAGGAGGCTTGGGCAATCAGCCCCAGCATTTT. Its protein product is CASSLAPGGLGNQPQHF.

In its sample, this clonotype was seen many times. This chain joins TRBV4-2 and TRBJ2-5; weak D call: TRBD2 (5 bases). Trimming removed 7 bases at V and 4 bases at J, with 7 bases between. This CDR3 comprises 11 residues. Germline CDR1 is LGHNA and CDR2 is YNFKEQ. The CDR3 DNA reads as TGTGCCAGCAAGGACTTAGAGACCCAGTACTTC. It is translated as CASKDLETQYF.

This clonotype was seen at least ten times. In DNA form, the CDR3 reads TGTGCCAGCAGTTACAAGGGACAGGGGGTGAGACCGCAGTATTTT. Residues: CASSYKGQGVRPQYF. The chain uses TRBV6-5 and TRBJ2-3, with 11 bases aligning to TRBD1. Germline V gives CDR1 MNHEY, CDR2 SVGAGI. After removal of 2 bases from V and 10 bases from J, the junction contained 8 bases not matched to a gene. The CDR3 sequence is 15 residues long.